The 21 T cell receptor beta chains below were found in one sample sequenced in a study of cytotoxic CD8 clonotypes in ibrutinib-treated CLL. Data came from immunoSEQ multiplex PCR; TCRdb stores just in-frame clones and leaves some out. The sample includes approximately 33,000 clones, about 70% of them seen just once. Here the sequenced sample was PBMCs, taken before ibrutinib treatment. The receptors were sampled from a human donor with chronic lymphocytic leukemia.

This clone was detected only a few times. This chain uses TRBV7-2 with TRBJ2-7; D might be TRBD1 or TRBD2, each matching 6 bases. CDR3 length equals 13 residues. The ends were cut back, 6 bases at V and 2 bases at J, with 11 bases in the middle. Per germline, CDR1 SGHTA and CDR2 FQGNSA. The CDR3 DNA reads TGTGCCAGCAGTTCAAGGGGGGCCTACGAGCAGTACTTC. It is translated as CASSSRGAYEQYF.

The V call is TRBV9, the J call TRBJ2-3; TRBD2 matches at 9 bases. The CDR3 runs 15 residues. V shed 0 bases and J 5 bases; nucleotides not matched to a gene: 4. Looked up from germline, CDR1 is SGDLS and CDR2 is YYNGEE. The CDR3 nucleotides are TGTGCCAGCAGCGTAGGACTAGCGGACCTAGATACGCAGTATTTT. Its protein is CASSVGLADLDTQYF.

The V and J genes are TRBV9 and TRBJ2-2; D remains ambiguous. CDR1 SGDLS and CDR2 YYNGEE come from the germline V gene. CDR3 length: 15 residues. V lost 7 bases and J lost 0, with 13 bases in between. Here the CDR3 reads CASEPGASNTGELFF. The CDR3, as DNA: TGTGCCAGCGAGCCGGGCGCATCGAACACCGGGGAGCTGTTTTTT.

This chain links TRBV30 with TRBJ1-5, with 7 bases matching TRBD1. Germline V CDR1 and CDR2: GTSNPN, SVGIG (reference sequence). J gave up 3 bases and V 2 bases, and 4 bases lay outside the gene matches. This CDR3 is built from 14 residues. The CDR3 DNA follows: TGTGCCTGGAGTCGGGACAGCATCAATCAGCCCCAGCATTTT. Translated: CAWSRDSINQPQHF.

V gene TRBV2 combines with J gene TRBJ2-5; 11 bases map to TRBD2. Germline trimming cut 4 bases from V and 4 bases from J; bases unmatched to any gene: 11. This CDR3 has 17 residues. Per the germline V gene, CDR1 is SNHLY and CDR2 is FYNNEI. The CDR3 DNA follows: TGTGCCAGCAGTGCCGTAGCGGGGGGGCCTTTTGGAGAGACCCAGTACTTC. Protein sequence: CASSAVAGGPFGETQYF. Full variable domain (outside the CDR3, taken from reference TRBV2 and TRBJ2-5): EPEVTQTPSHQVTQMGQEVILRCVPISNHLYFYWYRQILGQKVEFLVSFYNNEISEKSEIFDDQFSVERPDGSNFTLKIRSTKLEDSAMYFCASSAVAGGPFGETQYFGPGTRLLVL.

CDR3 residues: CASIGWDNTQYF. CDR3 nucleotides: TGTGCCAGCATCGGTTGGGATAATACGCAGTATTTT. This chain connects TRBV28 to TRBJ2-3; D gene unclear. This CDR3 is 12 amino acids long. Germline-derived CDR1 and CDR2 are MDHEN and SYDVKM. V gave up 7 bases and J gave up 7 bases, with 12 bases separating them.

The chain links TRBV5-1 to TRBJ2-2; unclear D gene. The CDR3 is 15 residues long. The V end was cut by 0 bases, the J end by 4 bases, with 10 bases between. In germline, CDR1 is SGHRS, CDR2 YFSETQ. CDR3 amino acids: CASSLEGTSTGELFF. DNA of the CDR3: TGCGCCAGCAGCTTGGAAGGCACATCCACCGGGGAGCTGTTTTTT.

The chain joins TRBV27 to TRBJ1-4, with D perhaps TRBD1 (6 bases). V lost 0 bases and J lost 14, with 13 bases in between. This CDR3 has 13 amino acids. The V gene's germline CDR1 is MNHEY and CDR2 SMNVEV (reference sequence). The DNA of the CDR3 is TGTGCCAGCAGTTTATCTTGGACAGCAAGGCTGTTTTTT. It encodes CASSLSWTARLFF.

The CDR3 DNA follows: TGCGCCAGCAGCTTGAAAACAGGGGGCCCGAACACCGGGGAGCTGTTTTTT. Protein product: CASSLKTGGPNTGELFF. V and J are TRBV5-1 and TRBJ2-2; 9 positions agree with TRBD1. The trim removed 1 base at V and 0 bases at J, leaving 4 bases unmatched. Germline-derived CDR1 and CDR2 are SGHRS and YFSETQ. There are 17 residues in the CDR3. Full variable domain (remainder filled in from reference TRBV5-1 and TRBJ2-2): KAGVTQTPRYLIKTRGQQVTLSCSPISGHRSVSWYQQTPGQGLQFLFEYFSETQRNKGNFPGRFSGRQFSNSRSEMNVSTLELGDSALYLCASSLKTGGPNTGELFFGEGSRLTVL.

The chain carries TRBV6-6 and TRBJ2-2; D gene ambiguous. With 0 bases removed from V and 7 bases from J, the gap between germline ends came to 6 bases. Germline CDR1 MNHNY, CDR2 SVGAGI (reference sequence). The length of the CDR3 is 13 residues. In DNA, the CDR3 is TGTGCCAGCAGTTACTCGGAAGTCGGGGAGCTGTTTTTT. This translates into CASSYSEVGELFF.

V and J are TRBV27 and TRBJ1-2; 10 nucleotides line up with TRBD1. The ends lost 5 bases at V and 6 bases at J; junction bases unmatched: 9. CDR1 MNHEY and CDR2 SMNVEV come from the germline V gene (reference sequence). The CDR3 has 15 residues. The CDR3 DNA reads TGTGCCAGCAGTCCATGGACAGGGGGTGGAAATGGCTACACCTTC. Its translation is CASSPWTGGGNGYTF.

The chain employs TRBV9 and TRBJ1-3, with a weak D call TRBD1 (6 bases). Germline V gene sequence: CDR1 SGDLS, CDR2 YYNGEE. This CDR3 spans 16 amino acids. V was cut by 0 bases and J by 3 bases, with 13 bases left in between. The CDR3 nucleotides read TGTGCCAGCAGCGTAGCTGGGCAGGGGTTTGGAAACACCATATATTTT. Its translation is CASSVAGQGFGNTIYF. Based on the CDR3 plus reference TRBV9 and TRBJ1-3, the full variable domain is DSGVTQTPKHLITATGQRVTLRCSPRSGDLSVYWYQQSLDQGLQFLIQYYNGEERAKGNILERFSAQQFPDLHSELNLSSLELGDSALYFCASSVAGQGFGNTIYFGEGSWLTVV.

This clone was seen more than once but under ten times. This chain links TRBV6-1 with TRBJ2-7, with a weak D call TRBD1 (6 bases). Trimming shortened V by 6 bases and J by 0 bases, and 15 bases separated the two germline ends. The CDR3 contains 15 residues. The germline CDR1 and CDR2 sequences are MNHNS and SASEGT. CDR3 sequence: CASSDFYRASYEQYF. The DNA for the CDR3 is TGTGCCAGCAGCGATTTTTACAGGGCCTCCTACGAGCAGTACTTC.

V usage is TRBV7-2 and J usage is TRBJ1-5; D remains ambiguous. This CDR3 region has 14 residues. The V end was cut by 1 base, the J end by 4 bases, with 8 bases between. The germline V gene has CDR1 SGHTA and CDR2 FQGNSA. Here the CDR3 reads CASSLGVLNQPQHF. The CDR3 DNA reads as TGTGCCAGCAGCTTAGGGGTCCTAAATCAGCCCCAGCATTTT.

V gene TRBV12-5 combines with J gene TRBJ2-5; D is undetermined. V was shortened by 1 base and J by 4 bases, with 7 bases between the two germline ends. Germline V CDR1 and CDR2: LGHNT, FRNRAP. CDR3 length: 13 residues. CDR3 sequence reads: CASGLGALETQYF. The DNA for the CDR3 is TGTGCTAGTGGTTTGGGCGCACTAGAGACCCAGTACTTC.

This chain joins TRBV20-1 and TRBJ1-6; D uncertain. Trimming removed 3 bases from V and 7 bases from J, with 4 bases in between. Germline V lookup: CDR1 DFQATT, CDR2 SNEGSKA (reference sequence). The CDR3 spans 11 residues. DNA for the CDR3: TGCAGTGCTAGGGAAAATTCACCCCTCCACTTT. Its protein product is CSARENSPLHF.

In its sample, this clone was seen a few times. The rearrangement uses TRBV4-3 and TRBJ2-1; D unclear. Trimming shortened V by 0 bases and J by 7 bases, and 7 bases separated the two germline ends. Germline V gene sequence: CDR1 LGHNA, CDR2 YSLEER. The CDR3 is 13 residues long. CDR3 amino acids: CASSQELRNEQFF. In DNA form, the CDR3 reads TGCGCCAGCAGCCAAGAGCTCCGAAATGAGCAGTTCTTC.

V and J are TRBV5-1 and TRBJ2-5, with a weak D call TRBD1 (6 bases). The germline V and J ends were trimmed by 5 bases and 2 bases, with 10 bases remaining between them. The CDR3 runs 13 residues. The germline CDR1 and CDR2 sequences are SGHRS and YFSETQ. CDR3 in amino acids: CASRMGQQETQYF. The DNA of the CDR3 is TGCGCCAGCAGGATGGGACAACAAGAGACCCAGTACTTC.

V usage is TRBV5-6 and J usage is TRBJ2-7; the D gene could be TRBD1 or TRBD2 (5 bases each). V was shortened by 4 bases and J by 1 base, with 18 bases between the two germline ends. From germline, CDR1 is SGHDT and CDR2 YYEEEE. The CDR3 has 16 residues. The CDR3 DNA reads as TGTGCCAGCAGCGTACTCGGGACCACCGGGTCCTACGAGCAGTACTTC. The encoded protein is CASSVLGTTGSYEQYF.

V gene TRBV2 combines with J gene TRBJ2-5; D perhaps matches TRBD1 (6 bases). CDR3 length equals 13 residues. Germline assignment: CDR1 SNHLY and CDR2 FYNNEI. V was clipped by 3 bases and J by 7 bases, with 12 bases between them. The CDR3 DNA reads TGTGCCAGCAGTGATCAGCCCAGGGGGACCCAGTACTTC. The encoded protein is CASSDQPRGTQYF.

CDR3 region: CASSQGIPSNTIYF. The CDR3, as DNA: TGCGCCAGCAGCCAAGGGATTCCCTCAAACACCATATATTTT. This chain uses TRBV4-3 with TRBJ1-3; unclear D gene. V gave up 1 base and J gave up 6 bases, with 10 bases separating them. Germline-derived CDR1 and CDR2 are LGHNA and YSLEER. The CDR3 spans 14 residues.